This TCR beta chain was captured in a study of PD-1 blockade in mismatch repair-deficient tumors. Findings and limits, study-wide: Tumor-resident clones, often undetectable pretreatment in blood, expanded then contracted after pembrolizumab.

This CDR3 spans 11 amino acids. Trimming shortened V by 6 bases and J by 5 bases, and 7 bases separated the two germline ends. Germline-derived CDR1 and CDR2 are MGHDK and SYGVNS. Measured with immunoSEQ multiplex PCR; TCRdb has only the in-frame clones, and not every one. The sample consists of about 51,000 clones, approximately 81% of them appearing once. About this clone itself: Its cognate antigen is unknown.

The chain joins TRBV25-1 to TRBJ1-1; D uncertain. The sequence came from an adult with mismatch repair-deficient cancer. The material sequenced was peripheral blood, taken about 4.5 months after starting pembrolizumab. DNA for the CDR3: TGTGCCAGCAGCGGTTGGACTGAAGCTTTCTTT. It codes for CASSGWTEAFF.